The following is a T cell receptor (beta chain) sequence with its context. Its antigen is not identified. The junction departs from the called germline gene at one end, perhaps through a read error. TCRdb's copy holds only in-frame clones and misses some; the assay was immunoSEQ multiplex PCR. Here the sample spans about 1,500,000 clones, more than 95% being singletons. Splitting of CD4+ cells produced CD45RA+ naive and CD45RA-negative memory subsets. These data come from a study of shared clonotypes between healthy human individuals. Study-wide findings and caveats: Incomplete sequencing of sorted subsets was indicated by rarefaction despite large depth. The sampled material consisted only of blood, and tissue repertoires are likely to differ.

The CDR3 runs 13 residues. Per the germline V gene, CDR1 is SGHRS and CDR2 is YFSETQ. The chain recombines TRBV5-1 with TRBJ2-5; the match to TRBD2 covers 9 bases. The source material was naive CD4+ T cells sorted from blood. Subset here: CD45RA+ positively selected. The clonotype comes from a man aged 25 to 45 in good health. CDR3 protein: CASSLGASGIYHF. In DNA form, the CDR3 reads TGCGCCAGCAGCTTGGGCGCTAGCGGGATTTACCACTTC. Complete variable domain (other parts from reference TRBV5-1 and TRBJ2-5): KAGVTQTPRYLIKTRGQQVTLSCSPISGHRSVSWYQQTPGQGLQFLFEYFSETQRNKGNFPGRFSGRQFSNSRSEMNVSTLELGDSALYLCASSLGASGIYHFGPGTRLLVL.